A single sample gave rise to the 15 T cell receptor beta chains below, sequenced in a study of T cell responses to AZD1222 COVID-19 vaccine. Produced via immunoSEQ multiplex PCR; TCRdb's table is partial and in-frame only. In the table there are under 150,000 clones, nearly 90% of which are singletons. Sequencing used peripheral blood, obtained 28 days after the second AZD1222 dose. The receptor source for this set is an adult who received the AZD1222 COVID-19 vaccine.

The chain has TRBV12-3 or TRBV12-4 and TRBJ1-1, with D maybe TRBD1 (5 bases). The ends were cut back, 3 bases at V and 5 bases at J, with 10 bases in the middle. The CDR3 consists of 13 residues. The CDR3 DNA reads TGTGCCAGCAGTTTCGGCGAGGGGACTGAAGCTTTCTTT. It translates to CASSFGEGTEAFF.

The chain combines TRBV18 with TRBJ1-1; D not certain. The CDR3 runs 13 residues. Trimming stripped 6 bases from V and 1 base from J, with 9 bases between. Germline-derived CDR1 and CDR2 are KGHSH and LQKENI. In nucleotides, the CDR3 is TGTGCCAGCTCCGACGGAGGGAACACTGAAGCTTTCTTT. It encodes CASSDGGNTEAFF.

Of note for this clone: The junction departs from the called germline gene at one end, perhaps through a read error. The V call is TRBV6-6, the J call TRBJ2-7; 10 nucleotides agree with TRBD1. CDR3 length: 15 amino acids. CDR1 and CDR2 from the germline V gene are MNHNY and SVGAGI (reference sequence). The CDR3 here is CASSYIIGGQGRMDF. CDR3 nucleotides: TGTGCCAGCAGTTACATTATAGGGGGACAGGGGAGGATGGACTTC.

The chain carries TRBV27 and TRBJ1-6; D is perhaps TRBD1 (5 bases). Trimming took off 8 bases at V and 5 bases at J, with 13 bases between the two ends. Germline values: CDR1 MNHEY, CDR2 SMNVEV (reference sequence). The CDR3 consists of 14 residues. The CDR3 region has the DNA TGTGCCAGCGCGCCGGTACAGGATAATTCACCCCTCCACTTT. This encodes CASAPVQDNSPLHF.

V gene TRBV30 combines with J gene TRBJ2-7; D is tentatively TRBD1 or TRBD2 (5 bases each). V was cut by 0 bases and J by 7 bases, with 16 bases left in between. Per the germline V gene, CDR1 is GTSNPN and CDR2 is SVGIG (reference sequence). The CDR3 contains 14 residues. The CDR3 protein is CAWSVLYRDGEQYF. The DNA of the CDR3 is TGTGCCTGGAGTGTACTGTATCGGGACGGGGAGCAGTACTTC.

The chain has TRBV11-3 and TRBJ2-2; 7 positions match TRBD2. The CDR3 has 14 amino acids. The germline V gene encodes CDR1 SGHNT and CDR2 YENEEA. Losses at the gene ends were 5 bases for V and 6 bases for J; bases not matched to a gene: 6. In DNA form, the CDR3 reads TGTGCCAGCAGCCAGAATCGGGGGGCCGGGGAGCTGTTTTTT. It codes for CASSQNRGAGELFF.

The CDR3 nucleotides are TGTGCCAGTAGTATAAGACAGGGCTTCGGTCAGCCCCAGCATTTT. As protein: CASSIRQGFGQPQHF. The chain uses TRBV19 and TRBJ1-5; 7 nucleotides match TRBD1. CDR1 is LNHDA, CDR2 SQIVND, per germline (reference sequence). Trimming cost V 2 bases and J 6 bases; bases outside gene matches: 7. CDR3 size: 15 residues.

The gene calls are TRBV7-2 and TRBJ1-5; TRBD1 is a possible D gene (6 bases). V lost 5 bases, J lost 4 bases, and 9 bases lay in between. In germline, CDR1 is SGHTA, CDR2 FQGNSA. The CDR3 covers 13 residues. The DNA for the CDR3 is TGTGCCAGCAGCCCAGACAGGAATCAGCCCCAGCATTTT. This sequence encodes CASSPDRNQPQHF.

This chain joins TRBV5-1 and TRBJ1-3; D is uncertain. The CDR3 length is 16 residues. Germline-derived CDR1 and CDR2 are SGHRS and YFSETQ. Trimming took off 0 bases at V and 4 bases at J, with 14 bases between the two ends. The DNA of the CDR3 is TGCGCCAGCAGCTTGGTCTCGACCAAGTTGGGAAACACCATATATTTT. Protein product: CASSLVSTKLGNTIYF.

The V call is TRBV24-1, the J call TRBJ1-5; 11 bases are shared with TRBD1. The CDR3 length is 15 residues. V was pared by 8 bases and J by 5 bases, with 7 bases of the junction left unmatched. Per germline, CDR1 KGHDR and CDR2 SFDVKD. Here the CDR3 reads CATNGQGAMDQPQHF. CDR3 bases: TGTGCCACCAACGGACAGGGGGCCATGGATCAGCCCCAGCATTTT.

The chain has TRBV29-1 and TRBJ1-4; D ambiguous. Trimming shortened V by 4 bases and J by 10 bases, and 16 bases separated the two germline ends. Germline CDR1 reads SQVTM; CDR2 reads ANQGSEA. The CDR3 sequence is 13 residues long. CDR3 sequence (DNA): TGCAGCGTTGGGGTCCGAGGCATTGGAAAACTGTTTTTT. Amino acids: CSVGVRGIGKLFF.

This chain uses TRBV19 with TRBJ2-2, with 15 bases lining up with TRBD2. Germline loops: CDR1 LNHDA, CDR2 SQIVND (reference sequence). The V gene end was trimmed by 4 bases and the J gene end by 6 bases; junction bases not matched to a gene: 3. This CDR3 has 16 residues. The CDR3 loop is CASSRGLAGGPGELFF. The DNA for the CDR3 is TGTGCCAGTAGTAGGGGACTAGCGGGGGGACCCGGGGAGCTGTTTTTT.

V usage is TRBV4-1 and J usage is TRBJ2-1, with 11 positions matching TRBD2. This CDR3 has 19 residues. Per germline, CDR1 MGHRA and CDR2 YSYEKL. Unmatched junction bases numbered 10, after V lost 3 bases and J lost 0 bases. The CDR3 region is CASSQSGTSGRSSYNEQFF. The CDR3 nucleotides are TGCGCCAGCAGCCAGTCCGGGACTAGCGGAAGGAGCTCCTACAATGAGCAGTTCTTC.

V usage is TRBV5-6 and J usage is TRBJ1-1; the D gene is possibly TRBD1 (5 bases). V was shortened by 2 bases and J by 6 bases, with 11 bases between the two germline ends. Germline V gives CDR1 SGHDT, CDR2 YYEEEE. This CDR3 region has 13 residues. The CDR3 spells CASSLRAGAEAFF. Here the CDR3 DNA reads TGTGCCAGCAGCTTAAGGGCGGGGGCTGAAGCTTTCTTT.

This chain uses TRBV4-2 with TRBJ2-6; possible D gene TRBD1, 6 bases. V dropped 0 bases and J dropped 4 bases, with 10 bases sitting between them. Germline assignment: CDR1 LGHNA and CDR2 YNFKEQ. This CDR3 has 16 amino acids. The CDR3 is CASSQERGYGANVLTF. The DNA for the CDR3 is TGTGCCAGCAGCCAAGAGAGGGGGTACGGGGCCAACGTCCTGACTTTC.